Listed here are 31 T cell receptor beta chains from one sample, sequenced in a study of blood T cells in healthy people across ages. With a J-beta primer mix and a sample-barcoded 5' primer, a second PCR ran about 6 to 11 cycles. TCRdb fed the 5' RACE reads into MiXCR, producing one record per CDR3 protein. Here the sample spans 630,000 or so distinct CDR3 sequences, about 30% being singletons. Sequenced input: blood. The receptor source for this set is a woman aged 80 or over in good health.

This clonotype has a count of ten or more. This chain uses TRBV6-5 with TRBJ1-2, with a weak D call TRBD1 (6 bases). Germline V CDR1 and CDR2: MNHEY, SVGAGI. The germline V and J ends were trimmed by 4 bases and 4 bases, with 16 bases remaining between them. The CDR3 extends over 15 amino acids. The CDR3 here is CASSLTGRASYGYTF. CDR3 nucleotide sequence: TGTGCCAGCAGTTTAACAGGGAGGGCATCCTATGGCTACACCTTC.

This clonotype was seen repeatedly, ten times or more. V gene TRBV20-1 combines with J gene TRBJ2-6, with 9 bases identical to TRBD1. Germline V gives CDR1 DFQATT, CDR2 SNEGSKA (reference sequence). V was clipped by 0 bases and J by 5 bases; unmatched bases: 2. The CDR3 is 15 amino acids. In DNA form, the CDR3 reads TGCAGTGCTAGAGAGACAGGGGGAAGGGCCAACGTCCTGACTTTC. Its protein product is CSARETGGRANVLTF.

The chain employs TRBV28 and TRBJ1-2; D not certain. The CDR3 has 14 residues. Per germline, CDR1 MDHEN and CDR2 SYDVKM. With 2 bases removed from V and 4 bases from J, the gap between germline ends came to 11 bases. The CDR3 loop reads CASSLEGPGYGYTF. The CDR3 nucleotides read TGTGCCAGCAGTTTAGAGGGTCCGGGCTATGGCTACACCTTC.

The chain carries TRBV5-1 and TRBJ1-1; the D gene is possibly TRBD1 (6 bases). In germline, CDR1 is SGHRS, CDR2 YFSETQ. Trimming took 5 bases from V and 2 from J, leaving 10 bases between them. The CDR3 consists of 13 residues. The DNA for the CDR3 is TGCGCCAGCAGAAACAGGGTAAACACTGAAGCTTTCTTT. Its translation: CASRNRVNTEAFF. Full variable domain (missing parts from reference TRBV5-1 and TRBJ1-1): KAGVTQTPRYLIKTRGQQVTLSCSPISGHRSVSWYQQTPGQGLQFLFEYFSETQRNKGNFPGRFSGRQFSNSRSEMNVSTLELGDSALYLCASRNRVNTEAFFGQGTRLTVV.

This clonotype was counted at least ten times. The gene calls are TRBV7-8 and TRBJ1-5; D is possibly TRBD1 (5 bases). CDR3 length: 15 amino acids. Germline CDR1 is SGHVS and CDR2 is FQNEAQ. V lost 5 bases and J 2 bases, leaving 13 bases between the germline ends. The CDR3 region has the DNA TGTGCCAGCAGCCCTCCCCCGGGGGGCAATCAGCCCCAGCATTTT. Translating it yields CASSPPPGGNQPQHF.

The J gene is TRBJ2-2, the V gene TRBV12-3 or TRBV12-4; no firm D call. The CDR3 has 12 amino acids. CDR3 DNA: TGTGCTAGCTTTAGGGAAGGCGGGGAGCTGTTTTTT. Translated: CASFREGGELFF.

This clonotype occurred many times. This chain uses TRBV5-5 with TRBJ1-2, with D possibly matching TRBD1 (5 bases). Looked up from germline, CDR1 is SGHKS and CDR2 is YYEKEE (reference sequence). Trimming stripped 5 bases from V and 4 bases from J, with 21 bases between. The CDR3 extends over 16 amino acids. This chain's CDR3 is CASSYHLPGQGYGYTF. The CDR3 nucleotides read TGTGCCAGCAGTTACCATCTCCCAGGGCAGGGCTATGGCTACACCTTC.

This clonotype has a count of ten or more. The J gene is TRBJ1-2, the V gene TRBV12-3 or TRBV12-4, with 7 bases matching TRBD1. The CDR3 length is 16 residues. Trimming removed 2 bases from V and 4 bases from J; junction bases left unmatched: 10. CDR3 sequence (DNA): TGTGCCAGCAGTTTAAGTGTCGGACAGGCCTTCTATGGCTACACCTTC. Residues: CASSLSVGQAFYGYTF.

This clonotype occurred a few times. This may come from a read error, since a much larger clone is one base off. This rearrangement joins TRBV3-1 to TRBJ2-1; tentatively, D is TRBD1 (6 bases). Gene TRBJ2-7 matches the end of the DNA better, so the J call may be wrong. This CDR3 spans 15 amino acids. Germline CDR1 and CDR2: LGHDT and YNNKEL (reference sequence). CDR3 sequence reads: CASSQDGTPYNEQYF. The CDR3 region has the DNA TGTGCCAGCAGCCAAGACGGGACACCATACAATGAGCAGTACTTC.

The chain carries TRBV30 and TRBJ1-2; 12 positions match TRBD1. Germline V lookup: CDR1 GTSNPN, CDR2 SVGIG (reference sequence). The V and J ends lost 4 bases and 6 bases, in that order; junction bases with no gene match: 6. This CDR3 spans 14 amino acids. In DNA form, the CDR3 reads TGTGCCTGGACGCCGGGACAGGGGGCCGATGGCTACACCTTC. As protein: CAWTPGQGADGYTF. Supplemented by reference TRBV30 and TRBJ1-2, the full variable domain reads SQTIHQWPATLVQPVGSPLSLECTVEGTSNPNLYWYRQAAGRGLQLLFYSVGIGQISSEVPQNLSASRPQDRQFILSSKKLLLSDSGFYLCAWTPGQGADGYTFGSGTRLTVV.

The rearrangement joins TRBV29-1 to TRBJ2-1; the D is unclear. Germline CDR1 and CDR2: SQVTM and ANQGSEA. V lost 1 base and J lost 8, with 12 bases in between. The CDR3 is 13 residues long. DNA for the CDR3: TGCAGCGTTGAAGGGGTTTCCTCCCATGAGCAGTTCTTC. The encoded protein is CSVEGVSSHEQFF.

This clonotype came up many times. The V gene is TRBV5-1, the J gene TRBJ2-1; 12 bases are a match to TRBD2. J was trimmed by 5 bases and V by 0 bases; bases with no gene match: 3. The germline gives CDR1 SGHRS, CDR2 YFSETQ. CDR3 length: 16 residues. For the CDR3, the DNA is TGCGCCAGCAGCTTGGTCCTAGCGGGGGGGGACAATGAGCAGTTCTTC. This gives the protein CASSLVLAGGDNEQFF.

This clonotype was seen more than once but under ten times. The V call is TRBV20-1, the J call TRBJ1-3; no clear D gene. V gave up 3 bases and J gave up 3 bases, with 12 bases separating them. CDR1 is DFQATT, CDR2 SNEGSKA, per germline (reference sequence). The CDR3 is 14 residues long. CDR3 residues: CSASTDWGGNTIYF. CDR3 DNA sequence: TGCAGTGCTAGTACTGACTGGGGTGGAAACACCATATATTTT.

This clonotype showed up many times. This chain links TRBV6-5 with TRBJ2-7, with D perhaps matching TRBD1 (5 bases). The J call may be wrong; the DNA end is better matched by TRBJ2-5. This CDR3 region has 13 residues. Germline V gene sequence: CDR1 MNHEY, CDR2 SVGAGI. The CDR3 protein is CASSYRGPQTQYF. The CDR3, as DNA: TGTGCCAGCAGTTACAGGGGCCCCCAGACCCAGTACTTC.

A word on this clonotype: Just one base apart from a much larger clone, this may be a read error. V usage is TRBV20-1 and J usage is TRBJ2-5; D is possibly TRBD1 or TRBD2 (5 bases each). CDR3 length: 15 residues. Germline V gene data show CDR1 as DFQATT and CDR2 as SNEGSKA (reference sequence). CDR3 sequence: CSARDPSWGQETHYF. The CDR3 nucleotides are TGCAGTGCTAGAGATCCTAGCTGGGGCCAAGAGACCCACTACTTC.

There are a few counts of this clonotype. This chain connects TRBV6-5 to TRBJ2-7, with TRBD1 matching 8 bases. The germline gives CDR1 MNHEY, CDR2 SVGAGI. Unmatched junction bases numbered 9, after V lost 1 base and J lost 4 bases. The CDR3 has 16 residues. CDR3 residues: CASSYLGAGGGYEQYF. The CDR3 bases are TGTGCCAGCAGTTACTTAGGGGCAGGGGGCGGGTACGAGCAGTACTTC.

A note on this clonotype: A much larger clone lies a single base off, so this may be a read error. The chain employs TRBV6-6 and TRBJ2-1; perhaps TRBD1 as D (5 bases). Trimming left V 4 bases short and J 10 bases short, with 14 bases between. The CDR3 runs 13 residues. Germline-derived CDR1 and CDR2 are MNHNY and SVGAGI (reference sequence). The CDR3 sequence: CASSFQGTGEQFF. CDR3 DNA: TGTGCCAGCAGTTTTCAGGGAACGGGCGAGCAGTTCTTC.

This chain links TRBV5-6 with TRBJ1-1, with 7 bases matching TRBD1. Trimming cost V 7 bases and J 0 bases; bases outside gene matches: 9. CDR1 is SGHDT, CDR2 YYEEEE, per germline. The CDR3 sequence is 15 residues long. This CDR3 is CASWGGQIMNTEAFF. The CDR3 coding sequence is TGTGCCAGCTGGGGGGGACAGATCATGAACACTGAAGCTTTCTTT.

Worth noting for this clonotype: A read error may produce the germline difference seen at one junction end. The chain employs TRBV2 and TRBJ2-3; D gene ambiguous. CDR1 is SNHLY and CDR2 is FYNNEI in the germline V gene. The CDR3 contains 15 residues. CDR3 nucleotide sequence: TGTACCAGCAGAACTGTTCCGTCTAGCACAGATACGCAGTATTTT. Protein product: CTSRTVPSSTDTQYF.

The chain uses TRBV13 and TRBJ2-1, with 9 bases fitting TRBD2. The germline CDR1 and CDR2 sequences are PRHDT and FYEKMQ (reference sequence). The CDR3 length is 15 residues. With V trimmed by 5 bases and J by 5 bases, 7 bases remained unmatched. The CDR3 region has the DNA TGTGCCAGCAGCACCAGGACTAGCGAACACAATGAGCAGTTCTTC. Residues: CASSTRTSEHNEQFF.

Ten or more counts support this clonotype. This chain's CDR3 is CASSLAGSGQSVGYTF. CDR3 DNA: TGTGCCAGCAGCTTAGCGGGGAGCGGGCAGAGCGTCGGCTACACCTTC. The gene calls are TRBV7-2 and TRBJ1-2; D unclear. The V gene lost 0 bases and the J gene lost 8 bases, with 19 bases spanning the gap. Germline V lookup: CDR1 SGHTA, CDR2 FQGNSA. CDR3 length: 16 residues.

This clonotype occurred many times. This chain links TRBV29-1 with TRBJ2-3, with 8 bases that match TRBD2. The CDR3 contains 14 residues. Germline assignment: CDR1 SQVTM and CDR2 ANQGSEA. Trimming at V came to 6 bases and at J to 2 bases, leaving 7 bases not matched to a gene. CDR3 region: CSVAGGHLTDTQYF. The CDR3 coding sequence is TGCAGCGTCGCGGGGGGCCATCTCACAGATACGCAGTATTTT.

This clonotype was counted between two and nine times. In DNA, the CDR3 is TGCAGTGCCCCAGGGTACAGGGATTGGGAGACCCAGTACTTC. It codes for CSAPGYRDWETQYF. V is TRBV20-1 and J is TRBJ2-5, with a tentative D call TRBD1 (6 bases). Trimming pared 6 bases from V and 5 bases from J, leaving 19 bases between. The CDR3 totals 14 residues. Germline V gives CDR1 DFQATT, CDR2 SNEGSKA (reference sequence).

There are many counts of this clonotype. The chain is built from TRBV7-9 and TRBJ2-7, with D hard to call. The CDR3 is made up of 13 amino acids. The germline V and J ends were trimmed by 5 bases and 6 bases, with 14 bases remaining between them. Germline V gene lookup returns CDR1 SEHNR and CDR2 FQNEAQ (reference sequence). The CDR3 DNA follows: TGTGCCAGCAGCCCCGGGTTCCCCGGCGAGCAGTACTTC. Translated: CASSPGFPGEQYF.

This clonotype has ten or more counts. The CDR3 coding sequence is TGTGCCAGCAGCCAAGATCCTAGCAGACTCCGCAATGAGCAGTTCTTC. Translated, it gives CASSQDPSRLRNEQFF. The chain combines TRBV3-1 with TRBJ2-1; D might be TRBD2 (5 bases). CDR3 length: 16 amino acids. CDR1 is LGHDT, CDR2 YNNKEL, per germline (reference sequence). V was clipped by 0 bases and J by 6 bases, with 15 bases between them.

The chain is built from TRBV20-1 and TRBJ1-3; 7 positions agree with TRBD1. V shed 3 bases and J 3 bases; nucleotides not matched to a gene: 5. CDR3 length equals 14 residues. Germline-derived CDR1 and CDR2 are DFQATT and SNEGSKA (reference sequence). CDR3: CSASRDRVGNTIYF. The CDR3 region has the DNA TGCAGTGCTAGCCGAGACAGGGTTGGAAACACCATATATTTT.

This clonotype was detected many times. The chain is built from TRBV29-1 and TRBJ2-7; perhaps TRBD1 as D (6 bases). CDR3 length: 14 residues. The germline V gene has CDR1 SQVTM and CDR2 ANQGSEA. Deletions cut 7 bases from V and 2 bases from J, with 18 bases between. The CDR3 loop is CSATGPEFAYEQYF. The CDR3 DNA is TGCAGCGCGACAGGACCGGAGTTTGCCTACGAGCAGTACTTC.

The sample holds a few counts of this clonotype. This sequence joins TRBV6-2 or TRBV6-3 and TRBJ2-7; TRBD1 matches at 9 bases. J lost 3 bases, V lost 0 bases, and 0 bases had no gene match. The CDR3 totals 14 residues. Germline CDR1 and CDR2: MNHEY and SVGEGT. The CDR3 is CASSYSTGGYEQYF. CDR3 nucleotides: TGTGCCAGCAGTTACTCGACAGGGGGCTACGAGCAGTACTTC.

This clonotype was found many times. One junction end disagrees with the germline gene, perhaps due to a read error. V usage is TRBV12-3 or TRBV12-4 and J usage is TRBJ2-7; TRBD2 agrees at 15 bases. CDR3 length: 14 amino acids. CDR3 in DNA: TGCGCCAGCCGGACTAGCGGGGGGGCAAACGAGCAGTACTTC. Protein: CASRTSGGANEQYF.

The chain employs TRBV12-3 or TRBV12-4 and TRBJ2-3, with TRBD2 matching over 8 bases. This CDR3 contains 16 residues. V lost 5 bases to trimming and J lost 2 bases; unmatched junction nucleotides: 9. Here the CDR3 reads CASSSPSGSITDTQYF. DNA of the CDR3: TGTGCCAGCAGTAGCCCCAGCGGGAGTATCACAGATACGCAGTATTTT.

Regarding this clonotype: Given a much more abundant clone one base away, this may be a read error. The CDR3 carries no conserved terminal phenylalanine or tryptophan, so it likely arises from a read error. V usage is TRBV30 and J usage is TRBJ2-1; TRBD2 is a possible D gene (6 bases). The CDR3 spans 12 residues. V was clipped by 1 base and J by 8 bases, with 9 bases between them. Germline-derived CDR1 and CDR2 are GTSNPN and SVGIG (reference sequence). The CDR3 is CAWSGGTDEQFL. The CDR3 DNA sequence: TGTGCCTGGAGTGGCGGGACGGATGAGCAGTTCTTA.